The 28 T cell receptor beta chains below come from one sample, sequenced in a study of blood T cell repertoires in COVID-19. Method: immunoSEQ multiplex PCR; TCRdb's copy keeps in-frame clones and lacks some. The table lists a few hundred thousand clones, 80% to 85% of them singletons. The sample comprised peripheral blood. The receptors come from an older person with COVID-19, enrolled during active disease.

This rearrangement joins TRBV28 to TRBJ1-2, with D perhaps matching TRBD1 (5 bases). Trimming pared 6 bases from V and 2 bases from J, leaving 19 bases between. From germline, CDR1 is MDHEN and CDR2 SYDVKM. The CDR3 is 16 amino acids. In DNA, the CDR3 is TGTGCCAGCAGCCTAAGAGCGGGTGGGGGGAACTATGGCTACACCTTC. Its protein is CASSLRAGGGNYGYTF.

The chain is built from TRBV14 and TRBJ2-1, with 10 bases fitting TRBD2. Germline assignment: CDR1 SGHDN and CDR2 FVKESK. CDR3 length: 15 amino acids. The J segment lost 7 bases and the V segment lost 4 bases, leaving 7 bases of the junction unmatched. The CDR3 bases are TGTGCCAGCAGCCTACGGACTAGCGGACTTAATGAGCAGTTCTTC. It translates to CASSLRTSGLNEQFF.

With respect to this clone: The sample carries other DNA sequences with the same CDR3. The V gene is TRBV6-6, the J gene TRBJ1-5; TRBD1 might be the D (5 bases). Germline-derived CDR1 and CDR2 are MNHNY and SVGAGI (reference sequence). This CDR3 has 14 residues. Trimming pared 2 bases from V and 3 bases from J, leaving 8 bases between. CDR3 loop: CASSYRGDNQPQHF. CDR3 sequence (DNA): TGTGCCAGCAGTTACAGGGGTGACAATCAGCCCCAGCATTTT.

This clone was seen just once. This chain uses TRBV28 with TRBJ1-6; D remains unclear. Germline CDR1 is MDHEN and CDR2 is SYDVKM. V was pared by 2 bases and J by 7 bases, with 21 bases between. This CDR3 is 18 amino acids long. The CDR3 DNA follows: TGTGCCAGCAGTTTAGTATCAGGTCTCATGGGAGGAAATTCACCCCTCCACTTT. It yields the protein CASSLVSGLMGGNSPLHF.

The genes are TRBV7-2 and TRBJ1-1, with 9 bases identical to TRBD1. The CDR3 covers 17 residues. V shed 1 base and J 11 bases; nucleotides not matched to a gene: 17. CDR1 is SGHTA and CDR2 is FQGNSA in the germline V gene. The CDR3 DNA reads TGTGCCAGCAGCTTAGTACAGGGGGCGCAAAGGACAATGGCGGCTTTCTTT. Translated: CASSLVQGAQRTMAAFF. Using reference TRBV7-2 and TRBJ1-1 for the parts outside the CDR3, the full variable domain is GAGVSQSPSNKVTEKGKDVELRCDPISGHTALYWYRQSLGQGLEFLIYFQGNSAPDKSGLPSDRFSAERTGGSVSTLTIQRTQQEDSAVYLCASSLVQGAQRTMAAFFGQGTRLTVV.

J is TRBJ1-2 and V is TRBV13, with 11 bases aligning to TRBD1. Germline CDR1 reads PRHDT; CDR2 reads FYEKMQ (reference sequence). J was trimmed by 4 bases and V by 5 bases; bases with no gene match: 9. The CDR3 contains 16 residues. The chain's CDR3 is CASSPTGTGGFYGYTF. The CDR3 region has the DNA TGTGCCAGCAGCCCGACCGGGACAGGGGGTTTCTATGGCTACACCTTC.

The rearrangement joins TRBV14 to TRBJ2-1; the D is unclear. V was trimmed by 1 base and J by 8 bases, leaving 12 bases between them. Germline V gene data show CDR1 as SGHDN and CDR2 as FVKESK. This CDR3 spans 14 amino acids. CDR3 sequence: CASSQGPNRDEQFF. As DNA, the CDR3 is TGTGCCAGCAGCCAAGGCCCTAACCGGGATGAGCAGTTCTTC.

The genes are TRBV5-5 and TRBJ1-2, with D possibly matching TRBD1 (5 bases). The ends were cut back, 2 bases at V and 6 bases at J, with 8 bases in the middle. Germline values: CDR1 SGHKS, CDR2 YYEKEE (reference sequence). The length of the CDR3 is 12 residues. The chain's CDR3 is CASSFQGHGYTF. CDR3 DNA sequence: TGTGCCAGCAGCTTTCAGGGCCATGGCTACACCTTC. Drawing the rest from reference TRBV5-5 and TRBJ1-2, the complete variable domain is DAGVTQSPTHLIKTRGQQVTLRCSPISGHKSVSWYQQVLGQGPQFIFQYYEKEERGRGNFPDRFSARQFPNYSSELNVNALLLGDSALYLCASSFQGHGYTFGSGTRLTVV.

This clone was recorded only once. The V gene is TRBV24-1, the J gene TRBJ2-5; 16 bases line up with TRBD2. Germline CDR1 is KGHDR and CDR2 is SFDVKD. The length of the CDR3 is 16 residues. The J segment lost 2 bases and the V segment lost 9 bases, leaving 5 bases of the junction unmatched. The CDR3 nucleotides read TGTGCCACCGGGACTAGCGGGAGGGCCGGGCAAGAGACCCAGTACTTC. Amino acids: CATGTSGRAGQETQYF.

The CDR3 here is CASSLGIGTGNSPLHF. The CDR3 nucleotides read TGTGCCAGCAGCTTGGGAATCGGGACAGGGAACTCACCCCTCCACTTT. The chain carries TRBV5-5 and TRBJ1-6, with 9 bases matching TRBD1. Trimming took 0 bases from V and 10 from J; bases not matched to a gene: 8. The CDR3 has 16 residues. CDR1 and CDR2 from the germline V gene are SGHKS and YYEKEE (reference sequence).

This clone was picked up one time. The rearrangement uses TRBV6-2 or TRBV6-3 and TRBJ1-5; possible D gene TRBD1, 6 bases. The CDR3 contains 15 residues. Trimming took 6 bases from V and 5 from J, leaving 17 bases between them. CDR1 is MNHEY and CDR2 is SVGEGT in the germline V gene. The chain's CDR3 is CASSSFRQADQPQHF. The CDR3 DNA reads TGTGCCAGCAGCTCCTTTCGACAGGCTGATCAGCCCCAGCATTTT.

The gene calls are TRBV7-9 and TRBJ1-4; 10 bases align to TRBD1. The germline CDR1 and CDR2 sequences are SEHNR and FQNEAQ (reference sequence). J was trimmed by 7 bases and V by 3 bases; bases with no gene match: 5. This CDR3 is built from 15 residues. CDR3 protein: CASSLGDRGGEKLFF. CDR3 sequence (DNA): TGTGCCAGCAGCTTGGGGGACAGGGGAGGTGAAAAACTGTTTTTT.

The chain is built from TRBV5-5 and TRBJ1-4; 7 bases line up with TRBD1. The germline gives CDR1 SGHKS, CDR2 YYEKEE (reference sequence). The CDR3 runs 14 residues. V lost 5 bases, J lost 2 bases, and 3 bases stayed unmatched. As DNA, the CDR3 is TGTGCCAGCAGTCCACAGGGGACTAATGAAAAACTGTTTTTT. Its translation: CASSPQGTNEKLFF. Based on the CDR3 plus reference TRBV5-5 and TRBJ1-4, the full variable domain is DAGVTQSPTHLIKTRGQQVTLRCSPISGHKSVSWYQQVLGQGPQFIFQYYEKEERGRGNFPDRFSARQFPNYSSELNVNALLLGDSALYLCASSPQGTNEKLFFGSGTQLSVL.

V is TRBV12-3 or TRBV12-4 and J is TRBJ1-5; no reliable D call. This CDR3 has 13 residues. The V end lost 8 bases, the J end lost 1 base, and 9 bases lay between the germline ends. The chain's CDR3 is CASAVESNQPQHF. For the CDR3, the DNA is TGTGCCAGCGCCGTAGAGAGCAATCAGCCCCAGCATTTT.

This sequence joins TRBV5-6 and TRBJ1-1, with 7 bases fitting TRBD1. CDR3 length equals 17 residues. The ends lost 2 bases at V and 0 bases at J; junction bases unmatched: 10. CDR1 and CDR2 (germline): SGHDT, YYEEEE. CDR3 residues: CASSFSLTGTMNTEAFF. The CDR3 bases are TGTGCCAGCAGCTTCAGTCTGACAGGGACCATGAACACTGAAGCTTTCTTT.

V gene TRBV2 combines with J gene TRBJ1-6, with 8 bases lining up with TRBD1. Germline V CDR1 and CDR2: SNHLY, FYNNEI. The CDR3 has 19 residues. J gave up 4 bases and V 1 base, and 12 bases lay outside the gene matches. DNA of the CDR3: TGTGCCAGCAGTGAAGGTTCGCGACAGGGGTTGGGATATAATTCACCCCTCCACTTT. Translated: CASSEGSRQGLGYNSPLHF.

V usage is TRBV7-9 and J usage is TRBJ1-4, with 7 nucleotides matching TRBD1. CDR3 size: 19 residues. Trimming at V came to 1 base and at J to 7 bases, leaving 18 bases not matched to a gene. Germline-derived CDR1 and CDR2 are SEHNR and FQNEAQ (reference sequence). The CDR3 is CASSLEYTGIRDRREKLFF. The CDR3 coding sequence is TGTGCCAGCAGCTTAGAGTACACAGGCATCCGGGACAGACGTGAAAAACTGTTTTTT.

The chain links TRBV6-1 to TRBJ1-5; D may be TRBD1 (6 bases). Trimming cost V 5 bases and J 3 bases, with 11 bases left between them. CDR3 length: 14 residues. CDR1 is MNHNS and CDR2 is SASEGT in the germline V gene. CDR3 DNA: TGTGCCAGCAGTCTCCCAGGGGACAATCAGCCCCAGCATTTT. It translates to CASSLPGDNQPQHF.

This clone was picked up a small number of times. For the CDR3, the DNA is TGTGCCAGCTCACCGACTAGCTACGATACGCAGTATTTT. As protein: CASSPTSYDTQYF. The V and J genes are TRBV18 and TRBJ2-3, with 7 bases fitting TRBD2. This CDR3 region has 13 residues. J gave up 6 bases and V 3 bases, and 3 bases lay outside the gene matches. The germline V gene has CDR1 KGHSH and CDR2 LQKENI.

This chain uses TRBV6-2 or TRBV6-3 with TRBJ2-7; 12 bases match TRBD2. Germline V CDR1 and CDR2: MNHEY, SVGEGT. The CDR3 totals 13 residues. Germline trimming cut 5 bases from V and 6 bases from J; bases unmatched to any gene: 2. In nucleotides, the CDR3 is TGTGCCAGCAGTCTAGCGGGGGGGCGCGAGCAGTACTTC. Translated, it gives CASSLAGGREQYF.

The chain has TRBV5-4 and TRBJ2-3; 7 nucleotides align to TRBD2. V shed 1 base, J shed 0 bases, and the junction held 5 bases outside the gene matches. The CDR3 sequence is 16 residues long. Germline V gives CDR1 SGHNT, CDR2 YYREEE (reference sequence). The CDR3 DNA sequence: TGTGCCAGCAGCTTGTCCAGGACTAGAAGCACAGATACGCAGTATTTT. Residues: CASSLSRTRSTDTQYF.

The chain employs TRBV11-3 and TRBJ2-2, with a weak D call TRBD1 (5 bases). V gave up 5 bases and J gave up 4 bases, with 14 bases separating them. Germline-derived CDR1 and CDR2 are SGHNT and YENEEA. The CDR3 is 15 residues long. CDR3 protein: CASSLERTFTGELFF. The CDR3 nucleotides are TGTGCCAGCAGCCTTGAAAGGACATTCACCGGGGAGCTGTTTTTT.

V gene TRBV6-4 combines with J gene TRBJ1-3; no reliable D call. Germline V gene sequence: CDR1 MRHNA, CDR2 SNTAGT. The V gene lost 4 bases and the J gene lost 11 bases, with 12 bases spanning the gap. The CDR3 runs 12 residues. The CDR3 region is CASSGCYLAIYF. Here the CDR3 DNA reads TGTGCCAGCAGTGGTTGCTACCTCGCCATATATTTT.

This clone has just one count. This sequence joins TRBV12-5 and TRBJ1-1; 10 nucleotides match TRBD1. The CDR3 runs to 12 residues. Germline CDR1 LGHNT, CDR2 FRNRAP. With 3 bases clipped from V and 11 bases from J, the junction kept 3 bases outside the gene matches. CDR3 nucleotide sequence: TGTGCTAGTGGTTTAGACAGGGGGCAGGCTTTCTTT. Residues: CASGLDRGQAFF.

The chain carries TRBV5-6 and TRBJ1-5, with D possibly being TRBD1 (5 bases). The germline CDR1 and CDR2 sequences are SGHDT and YYEEEE. CDR3 size: 14 residues. With 1 base removed from V and 6 bases from J, the gap between germline ends came to 11 bases. CDR3 bases: TGTGCCAGCAGCTTGAAAGGGGTGGGTCAGCCCCAGCATTTT. This encodes CASSLKGVGQPQHF.

This rearrangement joins TRBV4-1 to TRBJ1-3, with a possible D match to TRBD1 (6 bases). This CDR3 comprises 11 residues. In germline, CDR1 is MGHRA, CDR2 YSYEKL. Trimming stripped 4 bases from V and 9 bases from J, with 7 bases between. Here the CDR3 reads CASSPGATIYF. CDR3 DNA sequence: TGCGCCAGCAGCCCAGGGGCCACCATATATTTT.

The rearrangement links TRBV4-1 to TRBJ1-3; 7 positions match TRBD1. Looked up from germline, CDR1 is MGHRA and CDR2 is YSYEKL. After removal of 4 bases from V and 1 base from J, the junction contained 1 base not matched to a gene. The CDR3 length is 14 residues. CDR3 DNA sequence: TGCGCCAGCAGCCCGACAGGGTCTGGAAACACCATATATTTT. Translated, it gives CASSPTGSGNTIYF.

The chain uses TRBV19 and TRBJ2-3; the match to TRBD2 covers 7 bases. V dropped 3 bases and J dropped 4; count of bases not matched to a gene: 4. CDR3 length: 14 amino acids. Germline loops: CDR1 LNHDA, CDR2 SQIVND (reference sequence). DNA of the CDR3: TGTGCCAGTAGTATGACTAGCCGGGCAGATACGCAGTATTTT. Amino acids: CASSMTSRADTQYF. Complete variable domain (other parts from reference TRBV19 and TRBJ2-3): DGGITQSPKYLFRKEGQNVTLSCEQNLNHDAMYWYRQDPGQGLRLIYYSQIVNDFQKGDIAEGYSVSREKKESFPLTVTSAQKNPTAFYLCASSMTSRADTQYFGPGTRLTVL.